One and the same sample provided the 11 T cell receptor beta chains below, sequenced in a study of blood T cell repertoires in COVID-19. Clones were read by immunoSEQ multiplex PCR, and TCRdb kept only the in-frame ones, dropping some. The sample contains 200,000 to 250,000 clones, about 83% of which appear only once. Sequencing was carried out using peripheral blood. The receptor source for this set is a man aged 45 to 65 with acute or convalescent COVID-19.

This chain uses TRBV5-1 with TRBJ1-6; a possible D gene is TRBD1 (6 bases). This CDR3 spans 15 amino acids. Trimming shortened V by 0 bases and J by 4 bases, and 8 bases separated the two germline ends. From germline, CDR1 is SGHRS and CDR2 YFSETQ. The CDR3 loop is CASSLGTVYNSPLHF. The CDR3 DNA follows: TGCGCCAGCAGCTTGGGGACAGTTTATAATTCACCCCTCCACTTT.

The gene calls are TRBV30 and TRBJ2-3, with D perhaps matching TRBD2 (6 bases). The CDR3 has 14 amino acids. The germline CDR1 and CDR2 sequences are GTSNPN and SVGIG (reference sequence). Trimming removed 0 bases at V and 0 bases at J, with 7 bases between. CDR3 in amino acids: CAWSVGLSTDTQYF. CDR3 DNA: TGTGCCTGGAGTGTGGGACTCAGCACAGATACGCAGTATTTT.

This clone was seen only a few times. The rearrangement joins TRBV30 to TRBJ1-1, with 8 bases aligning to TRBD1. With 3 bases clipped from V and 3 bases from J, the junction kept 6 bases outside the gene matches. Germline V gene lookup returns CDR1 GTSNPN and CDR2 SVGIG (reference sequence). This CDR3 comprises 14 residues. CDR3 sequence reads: CAWSRGQAHTEAFF. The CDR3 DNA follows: TGTGCCTGGAGCCGGGGACAGGCTCACACTGAAGCTTTCTTT.

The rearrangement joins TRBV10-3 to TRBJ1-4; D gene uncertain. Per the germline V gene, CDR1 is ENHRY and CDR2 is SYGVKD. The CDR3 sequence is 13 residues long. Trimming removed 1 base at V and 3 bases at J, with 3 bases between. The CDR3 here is CAISELANEKLFF. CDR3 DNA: TGTGCCATCAGTGAGTTAGCTAATGAAAAACTGTTTTTT.

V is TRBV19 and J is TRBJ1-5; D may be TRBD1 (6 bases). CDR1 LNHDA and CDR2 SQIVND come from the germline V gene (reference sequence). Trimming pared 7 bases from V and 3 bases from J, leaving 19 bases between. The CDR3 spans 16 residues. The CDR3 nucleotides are TGTGCCAGTACCTCCGGGGGGGGCACCCTCAATCAGCCCCAGCATTTT. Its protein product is CASTSGGGTLNQPQHF.

The CDR3 spells CASSQGAGDYGYTF. The CDR3 bases are TGTGCCAGCAGCCAAGGGGCAGGGGACTATGGCTACACCTTC. The chain links TRBV4-2 to TRBJ1-2; tentative D call: TRBD1 (6 bases). V lost 1 base, J lost 3 bases, and 9 bases lay in between. Germline values: CDR1 LGHNA, CDR2 YNFKEQ. The CDR3 has 14 residues.

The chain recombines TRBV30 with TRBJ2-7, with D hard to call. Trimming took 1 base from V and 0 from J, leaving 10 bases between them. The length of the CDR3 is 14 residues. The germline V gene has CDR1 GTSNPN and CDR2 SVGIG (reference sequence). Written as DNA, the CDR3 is TGTGCCTGGAGTGCCCCCAGACTCTCCTACGAGCAGTACTTC. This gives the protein CAWSAPRLSYEQYF.

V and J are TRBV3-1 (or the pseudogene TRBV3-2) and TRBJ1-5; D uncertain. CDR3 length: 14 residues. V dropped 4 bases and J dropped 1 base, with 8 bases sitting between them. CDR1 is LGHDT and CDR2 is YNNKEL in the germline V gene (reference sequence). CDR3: CASSRRESNQPQHF. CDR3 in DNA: TGTGCCAGCAGCCGGAGGGAGAGCAATCAGCCCCAGCATTTT.

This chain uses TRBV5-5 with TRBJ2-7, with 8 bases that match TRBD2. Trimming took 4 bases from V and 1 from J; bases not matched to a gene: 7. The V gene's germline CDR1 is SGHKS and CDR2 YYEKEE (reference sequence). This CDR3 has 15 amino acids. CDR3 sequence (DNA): TGTGCCAGCAGCCCTCGGACTAGCCGATCCTACGAGCAGTACTTC. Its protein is CASSPRTSRSYEQYF.

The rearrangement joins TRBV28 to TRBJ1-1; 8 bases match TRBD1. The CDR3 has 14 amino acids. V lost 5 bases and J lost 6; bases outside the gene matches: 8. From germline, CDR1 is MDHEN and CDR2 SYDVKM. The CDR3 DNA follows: TGTGCCAGCAGTCTTCAGGACAGGGTCGCTGAAGCTTTCTTT. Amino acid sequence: CASSLQDRVAEAFF.

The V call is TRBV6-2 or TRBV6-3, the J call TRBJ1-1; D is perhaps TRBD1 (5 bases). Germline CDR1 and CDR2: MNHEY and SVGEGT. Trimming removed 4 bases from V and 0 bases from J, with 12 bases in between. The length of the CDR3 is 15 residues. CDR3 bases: TGTGCCAGCAGTTCTAACCCAGGGCTGAACACTGAAGCTTTCTTT. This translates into CASSSNPGLNTEAFF.